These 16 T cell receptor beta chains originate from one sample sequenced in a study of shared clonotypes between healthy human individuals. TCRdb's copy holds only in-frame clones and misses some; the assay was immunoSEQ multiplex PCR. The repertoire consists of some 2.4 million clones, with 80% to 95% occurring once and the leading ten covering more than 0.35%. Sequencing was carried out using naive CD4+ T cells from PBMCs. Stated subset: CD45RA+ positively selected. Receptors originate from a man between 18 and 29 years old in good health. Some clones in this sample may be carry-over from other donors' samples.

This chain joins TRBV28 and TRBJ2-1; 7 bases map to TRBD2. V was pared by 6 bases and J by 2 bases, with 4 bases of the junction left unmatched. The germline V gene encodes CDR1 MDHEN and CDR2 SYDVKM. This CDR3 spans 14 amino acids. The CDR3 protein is CASRSGAPYNEQFF. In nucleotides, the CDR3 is TGTGCCAGCAGGAGCGGGGCACCCTACAATGAGCAGTTCTTC.

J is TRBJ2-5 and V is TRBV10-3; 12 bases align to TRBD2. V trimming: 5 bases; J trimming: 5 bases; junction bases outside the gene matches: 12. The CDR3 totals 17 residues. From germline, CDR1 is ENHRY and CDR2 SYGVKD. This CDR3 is CAISRGGSSGREETQYF. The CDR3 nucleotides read TGTGCCATCAGTAGAGGTGGTTCTAGCGGGAGGGAGGAGACCCAGTACTTC.

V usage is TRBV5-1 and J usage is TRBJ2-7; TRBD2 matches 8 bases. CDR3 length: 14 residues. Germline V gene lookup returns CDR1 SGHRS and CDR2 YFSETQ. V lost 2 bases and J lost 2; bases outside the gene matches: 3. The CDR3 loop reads CASSFTSGPYEQYF. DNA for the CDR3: TGCGCCAGCAGCTTTACTAGCGGACCCTACGAGCAGTACTTC.

The CDR3 region is CASRGDLYEQYF. CDR3 in DNA: TGTGCCAGCAGGGGGGACCTCTACGAGCAGTACTTC. The chain carries TRBV6-5 and TRBJ2-7; the D gene could be TRBD1 or TRBD2 (5 bases each). Deletions cut 6 bases from V and 3 bases from J, with 9 bases between. This CDR3 has 12 residues. CDR1 is MNHEY, CDR2 SVGAGI, per germline.

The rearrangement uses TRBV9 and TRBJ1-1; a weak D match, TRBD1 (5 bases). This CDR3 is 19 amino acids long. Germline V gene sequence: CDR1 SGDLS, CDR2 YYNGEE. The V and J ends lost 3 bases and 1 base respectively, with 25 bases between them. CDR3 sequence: CASSDRRRGFPSSNTEAFF. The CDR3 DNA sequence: TGTGCCAGCAGCGACCGCAGACGGGGGTTCCCAAGTTCGAACACTGAAGCTTTCTTT. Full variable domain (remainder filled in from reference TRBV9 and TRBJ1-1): DSGVTQTPKHLITATGQRVTLRCSPRSGDLSVYWYQQSLDQGLQFLIQYYNGEERAKGNILERFSAQQFPDLHSELNLSSLELGDSALYFCASSDRRRGFPSSNTEAFFGQGTRLTVV.

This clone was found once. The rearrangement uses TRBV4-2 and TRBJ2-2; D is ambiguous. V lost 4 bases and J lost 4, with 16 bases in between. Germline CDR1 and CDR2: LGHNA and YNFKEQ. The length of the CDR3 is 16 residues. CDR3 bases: TGTGCCAGCAGCCCTCAGAGCCCTTCTGCCACCGGGGAGCTGTTTTTT. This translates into CASSPQSPSATGELFF.

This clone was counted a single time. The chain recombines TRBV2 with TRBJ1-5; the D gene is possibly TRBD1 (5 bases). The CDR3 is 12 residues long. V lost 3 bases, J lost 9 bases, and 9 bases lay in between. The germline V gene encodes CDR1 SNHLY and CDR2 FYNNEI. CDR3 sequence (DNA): TGTGCCAGCAGTGACCCAGGGCGGCCCCAGCATTTT. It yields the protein CASSDPGRPQHF.

This chain's CDR3 is CASSPGRANEKLFF. CDR3 nucleotides: TGTGCCAGCAGCCCCGGACGGGCTAATGAAAAACTGTTTTTT. V gene TRBV7-2 combines with J gene TRBJ1-4; D call uncertain. The CDR3 is made up of 14 amino acids. Between the trimmed V and J ends, which lost 5 bases and 3 bases, there was a span of 10 bases. CDR1 SGHTA and CDR2 FQGNSA come from the germline V gene.

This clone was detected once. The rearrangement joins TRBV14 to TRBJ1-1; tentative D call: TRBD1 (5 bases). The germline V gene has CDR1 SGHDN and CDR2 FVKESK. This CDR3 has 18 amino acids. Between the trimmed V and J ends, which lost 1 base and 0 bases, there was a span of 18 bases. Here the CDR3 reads CASSQVDWGRRMNTEAFF. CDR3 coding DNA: TGTGCCAGCAGCCAAGTTGATTGGGGCCGACGGATGAACACTGAAGCTTTCTTT.

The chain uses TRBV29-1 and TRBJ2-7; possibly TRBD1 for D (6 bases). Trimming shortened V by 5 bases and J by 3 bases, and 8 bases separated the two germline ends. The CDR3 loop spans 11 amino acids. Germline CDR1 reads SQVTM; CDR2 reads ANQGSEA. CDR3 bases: TGCAGCGTTTGGGGGCTCTACGAGCAGTACTTC. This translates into CSVWGLYEQYF.

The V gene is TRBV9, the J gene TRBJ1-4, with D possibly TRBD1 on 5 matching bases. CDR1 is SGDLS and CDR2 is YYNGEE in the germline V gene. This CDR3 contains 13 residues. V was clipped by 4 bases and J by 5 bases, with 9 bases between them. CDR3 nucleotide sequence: TGTGCCAGCAGCAGGGACGGAAATGAAAAACTGTTTTTT. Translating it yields CASSRDGNEKLFF. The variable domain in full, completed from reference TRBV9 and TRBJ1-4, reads DSGVTQTPKHLITATGQRVTLRCSPRSGDLSVYWYQQSLDQGLQFLIQYYNGEERAKGNILERFSAQQFPDLHSELNLSSLELGDSALYFCASSRDGNEKLFFGSGTQLSVL.

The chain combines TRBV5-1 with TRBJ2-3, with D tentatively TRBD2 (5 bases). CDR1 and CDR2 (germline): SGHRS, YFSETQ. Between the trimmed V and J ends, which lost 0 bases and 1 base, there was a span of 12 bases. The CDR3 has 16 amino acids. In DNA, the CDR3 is TGCGCCAGCAGCTTGGGAGGGTACGGGGGCACAGATACGCAGTATTTT. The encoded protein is CASSLGGYGGTDTQYF.

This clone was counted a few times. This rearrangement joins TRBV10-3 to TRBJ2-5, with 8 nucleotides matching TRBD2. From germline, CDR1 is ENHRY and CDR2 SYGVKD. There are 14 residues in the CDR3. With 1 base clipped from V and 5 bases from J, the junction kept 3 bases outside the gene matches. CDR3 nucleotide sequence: TGTGCCATCAGTGAGTTGGCGGGGGGTGAGACCCAGTACTTC. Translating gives CAISELAGGETQYF.

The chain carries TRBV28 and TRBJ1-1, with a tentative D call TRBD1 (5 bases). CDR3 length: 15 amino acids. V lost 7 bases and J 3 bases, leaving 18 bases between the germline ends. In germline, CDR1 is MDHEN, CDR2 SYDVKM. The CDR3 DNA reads TGTGCCAGCATCTCGAGGGGAAGGGCTTACACTGAAGCTTTCTTT. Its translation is CASISRGRAYTEAFF.

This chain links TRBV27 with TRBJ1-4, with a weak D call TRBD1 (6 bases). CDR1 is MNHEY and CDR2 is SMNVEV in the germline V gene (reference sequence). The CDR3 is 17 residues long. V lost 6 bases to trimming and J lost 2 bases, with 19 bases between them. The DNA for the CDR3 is TGTGCCAGCAGAGGGGGGGGGAGCCAGGCGACTAATGAAAAACTGTTTTTT. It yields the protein CASRGGGSQATNEKLFF.

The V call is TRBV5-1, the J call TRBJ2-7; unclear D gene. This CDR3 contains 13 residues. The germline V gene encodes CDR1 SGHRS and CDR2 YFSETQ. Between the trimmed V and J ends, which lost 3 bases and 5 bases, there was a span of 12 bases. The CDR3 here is CASSSPTFDEQYF. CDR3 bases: TGCGCCAGCAGCTCCCCTACATTCGACGAGCAGTACTTC.